This TCR beta chain came from a study of cytomegalovirus exposure and HLA in healthy donors. General observations from the study: Serostatus for CMV was the only available immune exposure information. High sensitivity and specificity were reportedly achieved when the classifier diagnosed cytomegalovirus status. HLA alleles showed associations with about 15,000 TCR beta sequences in a later analysis, at a 0.05 false discovery rate.

Primers for the PCR totalled 60 Vbeta and 13 Jbeta. TCRdb's table, derived via immunoSEQ multiplex PCR, lists solely in-frame clones and lacks some. The top ten clones hold approximately 2.4% of a sample with under 200,000 clones, roughly 77% of them seen once. The CDR3 consists of 13 residues. V was trimmed by 0 bases and J by 1 base, leaving 4 bases between them. Worth noting for this clone: Antigen unknown.

Source material: PBMCs. V gene TRBV5-3 combines with J gene TRBJ1-1, with D hard to call. TRBV5-3 is noted as an ORF with a role that remains uncertain. The source of this sequence is a woman aged 40 to 50 in good health and CMV-seropositive. The DNA of the CDR3 is TGTGCCAGAAGCTTGGATCGGAACACTGAAGCTTTCTTT. Translating it yields CARSLDRNTEAFF.